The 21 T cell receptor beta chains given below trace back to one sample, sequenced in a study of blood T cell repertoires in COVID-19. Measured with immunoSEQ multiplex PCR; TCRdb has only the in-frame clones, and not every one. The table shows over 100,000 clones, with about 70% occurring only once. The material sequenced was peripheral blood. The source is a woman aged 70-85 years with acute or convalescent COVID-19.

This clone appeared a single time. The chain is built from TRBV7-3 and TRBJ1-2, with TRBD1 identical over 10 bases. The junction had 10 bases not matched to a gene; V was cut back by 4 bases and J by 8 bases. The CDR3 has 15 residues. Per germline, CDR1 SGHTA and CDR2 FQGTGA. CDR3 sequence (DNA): TGTGCCAGCAGCTCCGGGACAGGGGTCTCTGGAGGCTACACCTTC. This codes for CASSSGTGVSGGYTF.

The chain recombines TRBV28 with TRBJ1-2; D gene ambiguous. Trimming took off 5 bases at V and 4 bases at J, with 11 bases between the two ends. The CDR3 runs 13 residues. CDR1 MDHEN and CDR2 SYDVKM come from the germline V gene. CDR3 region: CASSALRGYGYTF. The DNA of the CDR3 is TGTGCCAGCAGTGCGTTGAGAGGCTATGGCTACACCTTC.

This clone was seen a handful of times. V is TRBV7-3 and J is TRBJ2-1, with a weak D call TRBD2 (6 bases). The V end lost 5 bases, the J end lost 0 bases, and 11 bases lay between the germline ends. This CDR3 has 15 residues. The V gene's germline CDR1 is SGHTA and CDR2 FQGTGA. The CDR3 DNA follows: TGTGCCAGCAGCCGGGACTGGAGCTCCTACAATGAGCAGTTCTTC. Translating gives CASSRDWSSYNEQFF.

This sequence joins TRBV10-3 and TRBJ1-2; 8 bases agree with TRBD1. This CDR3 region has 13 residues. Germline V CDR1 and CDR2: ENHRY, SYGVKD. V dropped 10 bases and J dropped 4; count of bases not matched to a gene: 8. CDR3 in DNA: TGTGCCACCACGGGTGACAGGGGCTATGGCTACACCTTC. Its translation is CATTGDRGYGYTF.

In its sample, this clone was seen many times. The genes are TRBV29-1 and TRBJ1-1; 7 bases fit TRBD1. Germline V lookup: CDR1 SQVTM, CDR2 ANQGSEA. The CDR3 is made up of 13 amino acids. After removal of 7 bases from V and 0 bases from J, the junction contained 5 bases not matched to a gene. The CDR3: CSGKTGMNTEAFF. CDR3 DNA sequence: TGCAGCGGAAAGACAGGGATGAACACTGAAGCTTTCTTT.

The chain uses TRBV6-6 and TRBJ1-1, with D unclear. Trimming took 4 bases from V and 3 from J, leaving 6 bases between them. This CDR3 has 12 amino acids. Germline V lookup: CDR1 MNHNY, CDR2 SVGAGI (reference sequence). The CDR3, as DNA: TGTGCCAGCAGTTTCGGAGACACTGAAGCTTTCTTT. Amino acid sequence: CASSFGDTEAFF.

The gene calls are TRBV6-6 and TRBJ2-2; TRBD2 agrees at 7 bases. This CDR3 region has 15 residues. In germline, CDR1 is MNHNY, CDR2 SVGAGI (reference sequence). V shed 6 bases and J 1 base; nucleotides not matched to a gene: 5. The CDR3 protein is CASRILAKNTGELFF. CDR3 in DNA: TGTGCCAGCAGAATACTAGCGAAGAACACCGGGGAGCTGTTTTTT.

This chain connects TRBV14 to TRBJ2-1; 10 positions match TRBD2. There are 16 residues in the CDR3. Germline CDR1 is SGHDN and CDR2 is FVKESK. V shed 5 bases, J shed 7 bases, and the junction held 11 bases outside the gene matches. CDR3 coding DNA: TGTGCCAGCAGCTTCACAGCGGGAGGGCCAAGGAATGAGCAGTTCTTC. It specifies CASSFTAGGPRNEQFF.

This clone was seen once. The CDR3 DNA reads TGTGCCAGCAGGGTGACAGGGGCGAACACCGGGGAGCTGTTTTTT. This codes for CASRVTGANTGELFF. The chain employs TRBV6-6 and TRBJ2-2, with TRBD1 matching 8 bases. This CDR3 is 15 amino acids long. CDR1 and CDR2 (germline): MNHNY, SVGAGI (reference sequence). Losses at the gene ends were 6 bases for V and 0 bases for J; bases not matched to a gene: 3.

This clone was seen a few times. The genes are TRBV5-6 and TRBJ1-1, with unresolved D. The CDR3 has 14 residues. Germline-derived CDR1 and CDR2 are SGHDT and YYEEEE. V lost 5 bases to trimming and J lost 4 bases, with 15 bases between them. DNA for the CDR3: TGTGCCAGCAGTCCGGGTTTCGAGGGCACTGAAGCTTTCTTT. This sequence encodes CASSPGFEGTEAFF.

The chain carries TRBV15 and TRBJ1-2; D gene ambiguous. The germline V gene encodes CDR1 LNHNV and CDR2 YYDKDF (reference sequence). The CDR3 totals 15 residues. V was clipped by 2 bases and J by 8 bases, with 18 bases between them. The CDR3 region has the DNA TGTGCCACCAGCAGATCCCCTGTGGGCAGGCGCGGCTACACCTTC. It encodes CATSRSPVGRRGYTF.

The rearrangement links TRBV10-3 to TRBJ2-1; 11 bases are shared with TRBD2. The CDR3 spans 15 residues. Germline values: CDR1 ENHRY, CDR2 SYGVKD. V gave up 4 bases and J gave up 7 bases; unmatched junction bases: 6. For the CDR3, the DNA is TGTGCCATCAGTGCGACGACTAGCGGGAATAATGAGCAGTTCTTC. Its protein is CAISATTSGNNEQFF.

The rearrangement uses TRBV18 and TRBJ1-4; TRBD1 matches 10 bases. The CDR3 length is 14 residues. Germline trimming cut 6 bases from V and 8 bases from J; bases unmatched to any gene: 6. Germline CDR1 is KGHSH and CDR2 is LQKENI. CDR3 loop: CASSPQGQGEKLFF. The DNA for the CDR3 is TGTGCCAGCTCTCCGCAGGGACAGGGGGAAAAACTGTTTTTT.

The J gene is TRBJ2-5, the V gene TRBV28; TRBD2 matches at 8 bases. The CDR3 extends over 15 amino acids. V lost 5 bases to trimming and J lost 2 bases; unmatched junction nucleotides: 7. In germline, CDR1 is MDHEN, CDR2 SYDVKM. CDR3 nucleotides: TGTGCCAGCAGTCGTACTAGCGGCTTACAAGAGACCCAGTACTTC. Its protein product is CASSRTSGLQETQYF.

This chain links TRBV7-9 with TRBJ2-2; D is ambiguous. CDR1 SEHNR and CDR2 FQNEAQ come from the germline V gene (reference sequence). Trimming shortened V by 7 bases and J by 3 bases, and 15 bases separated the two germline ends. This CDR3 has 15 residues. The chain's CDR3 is CASTPGQWDTGELFF. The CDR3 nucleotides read TGTGCCAGCACCCCGGGTCAATGGGACACCGGGGAGCTGTTTTTT.

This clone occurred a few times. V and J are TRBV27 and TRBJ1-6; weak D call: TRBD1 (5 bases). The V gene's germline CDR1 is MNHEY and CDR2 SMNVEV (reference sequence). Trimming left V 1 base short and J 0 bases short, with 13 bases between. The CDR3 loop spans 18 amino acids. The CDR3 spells CASSLWAGISSYNSPLHF. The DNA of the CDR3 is TGTGCCAGCAGTTTATGGGCAGGGATAAGCTCCTATAATTCACCCCTCCACTTT.

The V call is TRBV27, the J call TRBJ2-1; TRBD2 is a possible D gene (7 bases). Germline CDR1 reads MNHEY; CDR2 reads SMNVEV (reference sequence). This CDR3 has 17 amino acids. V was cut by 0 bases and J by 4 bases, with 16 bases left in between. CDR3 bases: TGTGCCAGCAGTTTATCCACGAAGGCGGGGGCATACAATGAGCAGTTCTTC. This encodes CASSLSTKAGAYNEQFF.

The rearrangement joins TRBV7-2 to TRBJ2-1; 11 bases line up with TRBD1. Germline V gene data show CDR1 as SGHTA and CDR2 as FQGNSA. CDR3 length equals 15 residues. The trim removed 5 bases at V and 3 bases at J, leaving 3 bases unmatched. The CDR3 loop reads CASSGQGADYNEQFF. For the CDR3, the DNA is TGTGCCAGCAGCGGACAGGGGGCTGACTACAATGAGCAGTTCTTC.

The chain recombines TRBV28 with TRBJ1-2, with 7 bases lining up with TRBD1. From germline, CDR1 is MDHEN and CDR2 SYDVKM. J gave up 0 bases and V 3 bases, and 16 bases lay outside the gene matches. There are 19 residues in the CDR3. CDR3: CASSFVVLTGDLTNYGYTF. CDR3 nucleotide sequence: TGTGCCAGCAGTTTTGTGGTACTTACAGGGGACCTTACTAACTATGGCTACACCTTC.

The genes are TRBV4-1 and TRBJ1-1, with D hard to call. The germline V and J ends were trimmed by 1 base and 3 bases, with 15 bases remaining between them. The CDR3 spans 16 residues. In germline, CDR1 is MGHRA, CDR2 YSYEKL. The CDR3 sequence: CASSQVYGVEDTEAFF. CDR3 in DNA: TGCGCCAGCAGCCAAGTTTACGGGGTAGAGGACACTGAAGCTTTCTTT.

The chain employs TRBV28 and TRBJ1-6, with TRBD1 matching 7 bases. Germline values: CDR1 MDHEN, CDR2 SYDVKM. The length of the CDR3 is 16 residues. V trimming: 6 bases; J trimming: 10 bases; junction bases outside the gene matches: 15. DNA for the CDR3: TGTGCCAGCAGCCCGGTTGACAGGGAACGAGGATCACCCCTCCACTTT. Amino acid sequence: CASSPVDRERGSPLHF.